Following are 13 T cell receptor beta chains from one sample sequenced in a study of memory B cells and T cells in multiple sclerosis. Some clones are missing from TCRdb's copy, which holds only in-frame ones; the method was immunoSEQ multiplex PCR. The sample lists over 35,000 clones, about four fifths seen once, with 1% to 1.3% in the top ten. CFSE-dim autoproliferating and CFSE-high non-proliferating T cells from unstimulated culture were sequenced separately. Pooled replicate wells came from approximately 51 million CFSE-labeled PBMCs cultured less than eight days without stimulus. For these TCRs, the target antigens are not known. The specimen sequenced was PBMCs from blood kept in culture. The receptor source for this set is a human donor with multiple sclerosis.

The chain has TRBV7-2 and TRBJ1-5; 7 bases map to TRBD1. Per germline, CDR1 SGHTA and CDR2 FQGNSA. The J segment lost 1 base and the V segment lost 5 bases, leaving 8 bases of the junction unmatched. The CDR3 is 16 residues long. CDR3 sequence reads: CASSPLGGLSNQPQHF. In nucleotides, the CDR3 is TGTGCCAGCAGCCCCCTAGGGGGCCTGAGCAATCAGCCCCAGCATTTT.

The CDR3 loop reads CASRKGQGHQPQHF. CDR3 bases: TGTGCCAGCAGAAAGGGACAGGGTCATCAGCCCCAGCATTTT. V usage is TRBV6-5 and J usage is TRBJ1-5; TRBD1 aligns across 9 bases. CDR1 and CDR2 from the germline V gene are MNHEY and SVGAGI. With 6 bases clipped from V and 5 bases from J, the junction kept 5 bases outside the gene matches. This CDR3 comprises 14 residues.

The V and J genes are TRBV5-1 and TRBJ1-1; D remains ambiguous. The CDR3 sequence is 12 residues long. Trimming left V 7 bases short and J 1 base short, with 8 bases between. Germline CDR1 reads SGHRS; CDR2 reads YFSETQ. CDR3 DNA: TGCGCCAGCCGTCTAGGGAACACTGAAGCTTTCTTT. Its translation is CASRLGNTEAFF.

The CDR3 DNA reads TGTGCCAGCAGTTCGGGGTACACCGGGGAGCTGTTTTTT. It specifies CASSSGYTGELFF. The rearrangement links TRBV27 to TRBJ2-2; a weak D match, TRBD2 (5 bases). This CDR3 is built from 13 residues. V was shortened by 4 bases and J by 3 bases, with 6 bases between the two germline ends. The germline V gene encodes CDR1 MNHEY and CDR2 SMNVEV (reference sequence).

V usage is TRBV4-3 and J usage is TRBJ1-2; 8 positions match TRBD1. The CDR3 spans 16 residues. J gave up 4 bases and V 0 bases, and 7 bases lay outside the gene matches. Germline lookup yields CDR1 LGHNA and CDR2 YSLEER. In DNA form, the CDR3 reads TGCGCCAGCAGCCAAGATTCAGGGGGCAGTATCTATGGCTACACCTTC. Translation gives CASSQDSGGSIYGYTF.

The gene calls are TRBV6-1 and TRBJ1-2; D gene ambiguous. The germline CDR1 and CDR2 sequences are MNHNS and SASEGT. Between the trimmed V and J ends, which lost 5 bases and 4 bases, there was a span of 14 bases. The CDR3 loop spans 14 amino acids. This CDR3 is CASSSAEVGYGYTF. The CDR3, as DNA: TGTGCCAGCAGTTCGGCCGAAGTTGGCTATGGCTACACCTTC.

The chain couples TRBV7-2 to TRBJ2-7; TRBD1 aligns across 7 bases. The CDR3 is 14 amino acids. After removal of 7 bases from V and 2 bases from J, the junction contained 8 bases not matched to a gene. Per the germline V gene, CDR1 is SGHTA and CDR2 is FQGNSA. CDR3 nucleotide sequence: TGTGCCAGCACGAACAACAGGGGTGCCTACGAGCAGTACTTC. Protein: CASTNNRGAYEQYF.

The CDR3, as DNA: TGTGCCATCAGTGAACTAGGACGGGCGGGCGGGGAGCTGTTTTTT. Protein product: CAISELGRAGGELFF. The rearrangement joins TRBV10-3 to TRBJ2-2, with D possibly TRBD2 on 5 matching bases. V was pared by 3 bases and J by 7 bases, with 15 bases between. The germline CDR1 and CDR2 sequences are ENHRY and SYGVKD. This CDR3 comprises 15 residues.

Written as DNA, the CDR3 is TGTGCCAGCAGCTGGACCGACAGCTCGGAGCAGTACTTC. Protein sequence: CASSWTDSSEQYF. This sequence joins TRBV7-9 and TRBJ2-7, with a tentative D call TRBD1 (5 bases). The CDR3 loop spans 13 amino acids. V dropped 4 bases and J dropped 7 bases, with 14 bases sitting between them. Looked up from germline, CDR1 is SEHNR and CDR2 is FQNEAQ (reference sequence).

This sequence joins TRBV7-9 and TRBJ1-3, with 8 bases lining up with TRBD1. This CDR3 has 15 amino acids. Trimming removed 1 base from V and 4 bases from J; junction bases left unmatched: 3. Germline V gene lookup returns CDR1 SEHNR and CDR2 FQNEAQ (reference sequence). For the CDR3, the DNA is TGTGCCAGCAGCTTAGACCGGGACAGGGGAAACACCATATATTTT. Residues: CASSLDRDRGNTIYF.

The V and J genes are TRBV19 and TRBJ1-1; D uncertain. Deletions cut 5 bases from V and 1 base from J, with 8 bases between. Germline V lookup: CDR1 LNHDA, CDR2 SQIVND (reference sequence). This CDR3 is built from 13 residues. CDR3 protein: CASSQRRNTEAFF. CDR3 in DNA: TGTGCCAGTAGTCAAAGGAGGAACACTGAAGCTTTCTTT.

This clone came up a few times. The rearrangement uses TRBV5-4 and TRBJ2-3; perhaps TRBD2 as D (6 bases). The CDR3 totals 16 residues. The V end lost 4 bases, the J end lost 4 bases, and 19 bases lay between the germline ends. Germline CDR1 SGHNT, CDR2 YYREEE (reference sequence). CDR3 DNA sequence: TGTGCCAGCAGCACCCCGGGGCGGGGTAGCGCAGATACGCAGTATTTT. It codes for CASSTPGRGSADTQYF.

This clone occurred a few times. V gene TRBV9 combines with J gene TRBJ2-1; D not certain. V lost 5 bases, J lost 0 bases, and 9 bases lay in between. Germline values: CDR1 SGDLS, CDR2 YYNGEE. This CDR3 has 14 residues. CDR3 region: CASRQLSSYNEQFF. CDR3 in DNA: TGTGCCAGCAGACAGCTGAGCTCCTACAATGAGCAGTTCTTC.